The present entry profiles one T cell receptor (beta chain) with its context. Its antigen is not identified. The data were taken from a study of T cell responses to AZD1222 COVID-19 vaccine. J gave up 8 bases and V 5 bases, and 8 bases lay outside the gene matches. The CDR3 runs 13 residues. Germline values: CDR1 SEHNR, CDR2 FQNEAQ (reference sequence). Study-level findings and limits: Two AZD1222 doses significantly raised spike-specific TCR breadth and depth over controls.

Some clones are missing from TCRdb's copy, which holds only in-frame ones; the method was immunoSEQ multiplex PCR. The table has some 190,000 clones, roughly 94% seen once. This receptor was identified in an adult who received the MenACWY meningococcal vaccine as a control. Sequenced material: peripheral blood, taken 28 days after the second dose of the MenACWY control vaccine. This rearrangement joins TRBV7-9 to TRBJ1-2; 7 bases map to TRBD1. The CDR3 nucleotides read TGTGCCAGCAGCGGTCAGGGGGTTGTAGGCTACACCTTC. It translates to CASSGQGVVGYTF.